The 27 T cell receptor beta chains presented below share a single source sample, sequenced in a study of memory CD4+ T cells and cytomegalovirus serostatus. Single viable CD3+CD4+CD8-CD45RO+ cells were sorted as the memory CD4+ T cells. Clones were read by immunoSEQ multiplex PCR, and TCRdb kept only the in-frame ones, dropping some. This table holds 50,000 to 65,000 clones, roughly 78% found once. The sample taken for sequencing was memory CD4+ T cells from blood. The receptors were sampled from an adult in good health and CMV-seronegative.

This chain connects TRBV30 to TRBJ1-5; maybe TRBD1 (6 bases). Germline-derived CDR1 and CDR2 are GTSNPN and SVGIG (reference sequence). Trimming cost V 4 bases and J 5 bases, with 18 bases left between them. The CDR3 runs to 15 residues. CDR3 residues: CAWKGGSLADQPQHF. The CDR3 DNA sequence: TGTGCCTGGAAGGGGGGGAGCTTGGCCGATCAGCCCCAGCATTTT.

This rearrangement joins TRBV19 to TRBJ2-1, with TRBD2 matching 7 bases. This CDR3 contains 15 residues. V lost 3 bases, J lost 7 bases, and 9 bases stayed unmatched. Germline V CDR1 and CDR2: LNHDA, SQIVND (reference sequence). The CDR3 reads CASSMKTSLWNEQFF. DNA of the CDR3: TGTGCCAGTAGTATGAAGACTAGCTTGTGGAATGAGCAGTTCTTC.

This clone came up once. The chain uses TRBV5-6 and TRBJ1-1; D is ambiguous. The germline gives CDR1 SGHDT, CDR2 YYEEEE. V lost 4 bases, J lost 0 bases, and 13 bases lay in between. The CDR3 is made up of 15 amino acids. Here the CDR3 DNA reads TGTGCCAGCAGCCGTAGGGAGGTAATGAACACTGAAGCTTTCTTT. This encodes CASSRREVMNTEAFF. The complete variable domain, with remaining parts taken from reference TRBV5-6 and TRBJ1-1, reads DAGVTQSPTHLIKTRGQQVTLRCSPKSGHDTVSWYQQALGQGPQFIFQYYEEEERQRGNFPDRFSGHQFPNYSSELNVNALLLGDSALYLCASSRREVMNTEAFFGQGTRLTVV.

The rearrangement joins TRBV10-3 to TRBJ2-7; 12 bases are shared with TRBD2. The CDR3 contains 14 residues. V was pared by 10 bases and J by 0 bases, with 4 bases of the junction left unmatched. Germline values: CDR1 ENHRY, CDR2 SYGVKD. The CDR3 here is CATGLAGSSYEQYF. DNA of the CDR3: TGTGCCACCGGACTAGCGGGGAGCTCCTACGAGCAGTACTTC.

This chain links TRBV6-1 with TRBJ1-2; unclear D gene. V gave up 7 bases and J gave up 4 bases, with 7 bases separating them. Germline CDR1 and CDR2: MNHNS and SASEGT. The CDR3 contains 11 residues. CDR3 bases: TGTGCCAGCATGCACAGCTATGGCTACACCTTC. Its protein product is CASMHSYGYTF.

This clone has more than one count but fewer than ten. J is TRBJ2-5 and V is TRBV28; the match to TRBD2 covers 13 bases. V shed 6 bases and J 5 bases; nucleotides not matched to a gene: 6. The germline V gene has CDR1 MDHEN and CDR2 SYDVKM. CDR3 length: 15 residues. CDR3 bases: TGTGCCAGCAGCACACTAGCGGGGGGGCCGGAGACCCAGTACTTC. This translates into CASSTLAGGPETQYF.

The rearrangement joins TRBV5-1 to TRBJ1-1; TRBD1 matches at 10 bases. CDR3 length equals 15 residues. J gave up 2 bases and V 8 bases, and 9 bases lay outside the gene matches. Per the germline V gene, CDR1 is SGHRS and CDR2 is YFSETQ. The CDR3 nucleotides are TGCGCCAGTCAAGGCACGACAGGGGGCAACACTGAAGCTTTCTTT. It specifies CASQGTTGGNTEAFF.

The chain joins TRBV5-1 to TRBJ1-3; D gene uncertain. Trimming pared 3 bases from V and 4 bases from J, leaving 11 bases between. Germline V gene sequence: CDR1 SGHRS, CDR2 YFSETQ. The CDR3 covers 14 residues. Written as DNA, the CDR3 is TGCGCCAGCAGCTACGTTGGGCCGGGAAACACCATATATTTT. It encodes CASSYVGPGNTIYF.

The chain combines TRBV6-6 with TRBJ1-2; D is possibly TRBD1 (6 bases). The germline V and J ends were trimmed by 6 bases and 8 bases, with 13 bases remaining between them. Germline assignment: CDR1 MNHNY and CDR2 SVGAGI (reference sequence). This CDR3 has 12 residues. DNA for the CDR3: TGTGCCAGCAGAGGAGGACAGTGGGGCTACACCTTC. As protein: CASRGGQWGYTF.

This clone appeared a single time. V usage is TRBV6-1 and J usage is TRBJ1-2, with TRBD1 matching over 8 bases. Germline trimming cut 7 bases from V and 8 bases from J; bases unmatched to any gene: 12. This CDR3 has 14 amino acids. The germline V gene encodes CDR1 MNHNS and CDR2 SASEGT. CDR3 residues: CASNSIQGAEGYTF. The CDR3 region has the DNA TGTGCCAGCAATTCGATCCAGGGGGCTGAGGGCTACACCTTC.

The chain couples TRBV19 to TRBJ2-5; TRBD2 matches 7 bases. The germline V gene has CDR1 LNHDA and CDR2 SQIVND (reference sequence). The CDR3 consists of 13 residues. The V segment lost 5 bases and the J segment 5 bases; nucleotides outside the gene matches: 5. The CDR3 loop is CASSVGGRETQYF. DNA of the CDR3: TGTGCCAGTAGTGTGGGGGGGAGGGAGACCCAGTACTTC.

The chain uses TRBV4-3 and TRBJ2-1; perhaps TRBD2 as D (5 bases). The germline V gene encodes CDR1 LGHNA and CDR2 YSLEER. The ends were cut back, 0 bases at V and 8 bases at J, with 14 bases in the middle. This CDR3 is built from 15 residues. The CDR3 region has the DNA TGCGCCAGCAGCCAAGACTTTACCGCCGGGGATGAGCAGTTCTTC. It yields the protein CASSQDFTAGDEQFF.

The chain recombines TRBV30 with TRBJ2-3; tentatively, D is TRBD2 (5 bases). The CDR3 has 14 residues. V lost 0 bases, J lost 3 bases, and 10 bases lay in between. CDR1 GTSNPN and CDR2 SVGIG come from the germline V gene (reference sequence). The CDR3 is CAWSVDGVTDTQYF. The CDR3 region has the DNA TGTGCCTGGAGTGTCGACGGGGTAACAGATACGCAGTATTTT.

In DNA form, the CDR3 reads TGTGCCAGCATGCCGGACAGCTCTGGAAACACCATATATTTT. This gives the protein CASMPDSSGNTIYF. The gene calls are TRBV6-5 and TRBJ1-3, with D possibly matching TRBD1 (6 bases). V dropped 7 bases and J dropped 0 bases, with 10 bases sitting between them. Germline V gene data show CDR1 as MNHEY and CDR2 as SVGAGI. The CDR3 contains 14 residues.

This clone was counted between two and nine times. The rearrangement uses TRBV10-3 and TRBJ1-2; D is unresolved. This CDR3 is built from 17 residues. Germline V gene lookup returns CDR1 ENHRY and CDR2 SYGVKD. V lost 8 bases, J lost 2 bases, and 24 bases lay in between. The CDR3 region is CAILPRSVFHENYGYTF. DNA of the CDR3: TGTGCCATCCTGCCAAGGAGCGTGTTTCATGAGAACTATGGCTACACCTTC.

The rearrangement joins TRBV5-6 to TRBJ1-1; 9 bases are a match to TRBD1. Trimming took 3 bases from V and 10 from J; bases not matched to a gene: 7. The CDR3 is 13 amino acids. CDR1 and CDR2 from the germline V gene are SGHDT and YYEEEE. CDR3 in amino acids: CASSWDRADRAFF. As DNA, the CDR3 is TGTGCCAGCAGCTGGGACAGGGCCGATAGAGCTTTCTTT.

The chain carries TRBV30 and TRBJ1-1; the D gene is possibly TRBD1 (5 bases). The CDR3 is made up of 16 amino acids. The germline V gene has CDR1 GTSNPN and CDR2 SVGIG (reference sequence). V lost 2 bases to trimming and J lost 5 bases, with 21 bases between them. The DNA for the CDR3 is TGTGCCTGGAGTCCGGGCACGATTTTCGGGGGTACTGAAGCTTTCTTT. Amino acid sequence: CAWSPGTIFGGTEAFF.

This chain connects TRBV7-2 to TRBJ2-3; TRBD2 matches at 9 bases. There are 15 residues in the CDR3. V lost 6 bases and J lost 7; bases outside the gene matches: 11. Per germline, CDR1 SGHTA and CDR2 FQGNSA. CDR3 region: CASRRGGLGLYTQYF. CDR3 DNA sequence: TGTGCCAGCAGGCGGGGGGGCTTGGGGTTATATACGCAGTATTTT.

This chain links TRBV10-3 with TRBJ2-1; TRBD2 matches 8 bases. The V segment lost 4 bases and the J segment 6 bases; nucleotides outside the gene matches: 5. The CDR3 extends over 14 amino acids. Germline loops: CDR1 ENHRY, CDR2 SYGVKD. The CDR3 is CAISAGGAINEQFF. CDR3 nucleotide sequence: TGTGCCATCAGTGCGGGGGGGGCCATCAATGAGCAGTTCTTC.

This clone appeared once. This chain uses TRBV28 with TRBJ1-5, with unresolved D. The V end was cut by 2 bases, the J end by 2 bases, with 13 bases between. The CDR3 consists of 16 residues. From germline, CDR1 is MDHEN and CDR2 SYDVKM. The CDR3 protein is CASSLASSMRNQPQHF. CDR3 in DNA: TGTGCCAGCAGTTTAGCCTCTAGTATGCGCAATCAGCCCCAGCATTTT.

This chain joins TRBV19 and TRBJ2-4; 9 nucleotides align to TRBD1. This CDR3 region has 17 residues. V lost 4 bases, J lost 1 base, and 8 bases stayed unmatched. The germline V gene has CDR1 LNHDA and CDR2 SQIVND (reference sequence). CDR3 loop: CASSTQGANFAKNIQYF. The DNA of the CDR3 is TGTGCCAGTAGTACACAGGGGGCGAACTTTGCCAAAAACATTCAGTACTTC.

The rearrangement joins TRBV29-1 to TRBJ2-1, with no clear D. Trimming removed 4 bases from V and 3 bases from J, with 7 bases in between. The CDR3 is 12 amino acids. Germline-derived CDR1 and CDR2 are SQVTM and ANQGSEA. The CDR3 nucleotides read TGCAGCGTTGGCCTGATCTACAATGAGCAGTTCTTC. This gives the protein CSVGLIYNEQFF.

This clone was counted once. This chain uses TRBV5-1 with TRBJ2-2; 9 nucleotides match TRBD1. The V segment lost 2 bases and the J segment 6 bases; nucleotides outside the gene matches: 8. Germline assignment: CDR1 SGHRS and CDR2 YFSETQ. The CDR3 totals 16 residues. CDR3 amino acids: CASSFLTGGRSGELFF. The CDR3 bases are TGCGCCAGCAGCTTCCTCACAGGGGGCAGGTCCGGGGAGCTGTTTTTT. The variable domain in full, completed from reference TRBV5-1 and TRBJ2-2, reads KAGVTQTPRYLIKTRGQQVTLSCSPISGHRSVSWYQQTPGQGLQFLFEYFSETQRNKGNFPGRFSGRQFSNSRSEMNVSTLELGDSALYLCASSFLTGGRSGELFFGEGSRLTVL.

This clone showed up just a few times. V is TRBV5-4 and J is TRBJ1-2; D is possibly TRBD1 (5 bases). Germline V gene data show CDR1 as SGHNT and CDR2 as YYREEE (reference sequence). The V gene lost 3 bases and the J gene lost 2 bases, with 14 bases spanning the gap. This CDR3 contains 15 residues. CDR3 DNA: TGTGCCAGCAGCTCCGGACACCAACAAAACTATGGCTACACCTTC. Translation: CASSSGHQQNYGYTF. Using reference TRBV5-4 and TRBJ1-2 for the parts outside the CDR3, the full variable domain is ETGVTQSPTHLIKTRGQQVTLRCSSQSGHNTVSWYQQALGQGPQFIFQYYREEENGRGNFPPRFSGLQFPNYSSELNVNALELDDSALYLCASSSGHQQNYGYTFGSGTRLTVV.

The CDR3: CASSPDGNSGANVLTF. DNA of the CDR3: TGTGCCAGCAGCCCGGACGGGAACTCTGGGGCCAACGTCCTGACTTTC. This chain uses TRBV2 with TRBJ2-6; weak D call: TRBD2 (5 bases). The CDR3 is 16 residues long. V was pared by 6 bases and J by 0 bases, with 12 bases between. Germline CDR1 and CDR2: SNHLY and FYNNEI.

The chain recombines TRBV25-1 with TRBJ2-3; perhaps TRBD2 as D (6 bases). CDR1 is MGHDK and CDR2 is SYGVNS in the germline V gene. This CDR3 has 10 residues. The V and J ends lost 10 bases and 10 bases respectively, with 12 bases between them. The CDR3, as DNA: TGTGCCACCGAAAGGGAGGCGCAGTATTTT. It specifies CATEREAQYF.

The V and J genes are TRBV5-6 and TRBJ2-2; D is perhaps TRBD1 or TRBD2 (5 bases each). This CDR3 has 14 amino acids. The germline V and J ends were trimmed by 4 bases and 7 bases, with 14 bases remaining between them. CDR1 SGHDT and CDR2 YYEEEE come from the germline V gene. Written as DNA, the CDR3 is TGTGCCAGCAGCGTCGGGGCCTCGGGCGGGGAGCTGTTTTTT. It specifies CASSVGASGGELFF.